This TCR beta chain was identified during a study of blood T cell dynamics during melanoma immunotherapy. The CDR3 contains 11 residues. V was trimmed by 5 bases and J by 2 bases, leaving 3 bases between them. Germline V gives CDR1 MNHNY, CDR2 SVGAGI (reference sequence). This sample's time point: week 3, after first cycle of checkpoint inhibitor. Response was assessed by RECIST 1.1 at 12 weeks, except a couple of rapid progressors. The table came from immunoSEQ multiplex PCR; TCRdb's copy has only in-frame clones and leaves some out. The top ten hold around 30% of the sample, which has 4,500 to 6,000 clones, about nine tenths seen once.

V usage is TRBV6-6 and J usage is TRBJ1-2, with D uncertain. Here the sequenced sample was blood, taken from a patient treated with checkpoint blockade. The sequence was collected from a human donor with melanoma. The DNA for the CDR3 is TGTGCCAGCAGTCTGAACTATGGCTACACCTTC. Amino acid sequence: CASSLNYGYTF.